The 19 T cell receptor beta chains below all came from one sample that was sequenced in a study of control samples from healthy donors and cancer patients. Here immunoSEQ multiplex PCR was the method, and the copy in TCRdb shows in-frame clones only, minus some. The data hold about 110,000 clones, with approximately 90% observed a single time. Sequences were obtained from blood. Receptors were obtained from a woman in her fifties or sixties in good health.

The rearrangement links TRBV7-9 to TRBJ2-3, with 10 bases matching TRBD2. Losses at the gene ends were 5 bases for V and 6 bases for J; bases not matched to a gene: 8. The germline V gene has CDR1 SEHNR and CDR2 FQNEAQ (reference sequence). The CDR3 consists of 15 residues. Here the CDR3 reads CASSGGTSAADTQYF. The CDR3 region has the DNA TGTGCCAGCAGCGGTGGGACTAGCGCAGCGGATACGCAGTATTTT.

This sequence joins TRBV5-1 and TRBJ1-3, with TRBD1 as a possible D gene (5 bases). The V end was cut by 7 bases, the J end by 0 bases, with 14 bases between. The CDR3 length is 15 residues. Germline V gene lookup returns CDR1 SGHRS and CDR2 YFSETQ. CDR3 in DNA: TGCGCCAGCCGCAGGGCCGTCGACTCTGGAAACACCATATATTTT. This codes for CASRRAVDSGNTIYF.

The rearrangement joins TRBV29-1 to TRBJ2-7; tentatively, D is TRBD1 (6 bases). The CDR3 has 14 amino acids. Germline CDR1 is SQVTM and CDR2 is ANQGSEA. V gave up 0 bases and J gave up 3 bases, with 12 bases separating them. CDR3 protein: CSVEDAGEDYEQYF. DNA of the CDR3: TGCAGCGTTGAAGATGCAGGGGAAGACTACGAGCAGTACTTC.

This clone was detected only once. V usage is TRBV29-1 and J usage is TRBJ2-7; weak D call: TRBD1 (6 bases). The germline CDR1 and CDR2 sequences are SQVTM and ANQGSEA. The germline V and J ends were trimmed by 5 bases and 3 bases, with 23 bases remaining between them. This CDR3 comprises 16 residues. The CDR3 is CSVLGPRTAPIYEQYF. CDR3 in DNA: TGCAGCGTTTTAGGGCCTAGGACAGCGCCTATCTACGAGCAGTACTTC.

This chain connects TRBV4-1 to TRBJ1-2, with TRBD1 matching over 8 bases. This CDR3 is 13 amino acids long. Germline lookup yields CDR1 MGHRA and CDR2 YSYEKL. Trimming took 5 bases from V and 7 from J; bases not matched to a gene: 6. The CDR3 region is CASSVQGASGYTF. The CDR3 region has the DNA TGCGCCAGCAGCGTCCAGGGGGCTAGTGGCTACACCTTC.

The chain has TRBV27 and TRBJ2-1, with 9 bases aligning to TRBD2. Germline V gene sequence: CDR1 MNHEY, CDR2 SMNVEV (reference sequence). Trimming at V came to 6 bases and at J to 7 bases, leaving 10 bases not matched to a gene. This CDR3 region has 15 residues. CDR3 in amino acids: CASRQLAGVENEQFF. The DNA for the CDR3 is TGTGCCAGCAGGCAACTAGCGGGTGTAGAGAATGAGCAGTTCTTC.

The V and J genes are TRBV5-5 and TRBJ2-5; TRBD1 matches at 7 bases. Germline CDR1 SGHKS, CDR2 YYEKEE (reference sequence). The CDR3 runs 14 residues. V lost 7 bases and J lost 4; bases outside the gene matches: 10. The CDR3 region has the DNA TGTGCCAGCGTTACGACAGGGATTGGAGAGACCCAGTACTTC. It yields the protein CASVTTGIGETQYF.

This clone was detected only once. In DNA, the CDR3 is TGTGCCAGCAGCAATAACATCGGGACAGTAGTCTACAATGAGCAGTTCTTC. This codes for CASSNNIGTVVYNEQFF. The V and J genes are TRBV7-2 and TRBJ2-1; 7 bases are shared with TRBD1. V shed 5 bases and J 3 bases; nucleotides not matched to a gene: 13. Germline CDR1 reads SGHTA; CDR2 reads FQGNSA. CDR3 length: 17 residues.

The chain recombines TRBV10-3 with TRBJ1-5; the match to TRBD1 covers 10 bases. J was trimmed by 0 bases and V by 3 bases; bases with no gene match: 2. Germline V CDR1 and CDR2: ENHRY, SYGVKD. CDR3 length equals 16 residues. CDR3 sequence: CAISDGTGVSNQPQHF. The CDR3 nucleotides are TGTGCCATCAGTGACGGGACAGGGGTTAGCAATCAGCCCCAGCATTTT.

The genes are TRBV30 and TRBJ1-3, with D possibly being TRBD1 (5 bases). CDR3 length: 16 residues. CDR1 and CDR2 from the germline V gene are GTSNPN and SVGIG (reference sequence). V lost 0 bases, J lost 0 bases, and 12 bases lay in between. The CDR3 is CAWSVTGGVSGNTIYF. CDR3 nucleotide sequence: TGTGCCTGGAGTGTTACGGGGGGGGTCTCTGGAAACACCATATATTTT.

The V call is TRBV10-1, the J call TRBJ2-5, with a possible D match to TRBD2 (5 bases). Deletions cut 8 bases from V and 1 base from J, with 8 bases between. CDR1 and CDR2 from the germline V gene are WNHNN and SYGVQD (reference sequence). This CDR3 spans 12 amino acids. The CDR3 here is CASRTRQETQYF. In DNA form, the CDR3 reads TGCGCCAGCCGGACTCGCCAAGAGACCCAGTACTTC.

The V and J genes are TRBV12-3 or TRBV12-4 and TRBJ1-4, with D maybe TRBD1 (5 bases). Deletions cut 6 bases from V and 13 bases from J, with 18 bases between. The CDR3 extends over 13 amino acids. The CDR3 reads CASSLSGLPGLFF. The DNA of the CDR3 is TGTGCCAGCAGCCTCTCGGGGCTTCCCGGACTGTTTTTT.

The CDR3 loop reads CASSQTGSGNTIYF. The CDR3 DNA is TGCGCCAGCAGCCAAACAGGATCCGGAAACACCATATATTTT. The chain carries TRBV5-1 and TRBJ1-3; TRBD1 might be the D (5 bases). The CDR3 is made up of 14 amino acids. Germline values: CDR1 SGHRS, CDR2 YFSETQ. The V gene lost 4 bases and the J gene lost 4 bases, with 12 bases spanning the gap.

The table lists this clone with a count of one. V is TRBV12-3 or TRBV12-4 and J is TRBJ1-1; tentatively, D is TRBD1 (5 bases). The CDR3 spans 13 residues. V was pared by 4 bases and J by 4 bases, with 10 bases between. CDR3 loop: CASSSPDSTEAFF. For the CDR3, the DNA is TGTGCCAGCAGTTCACCCGACAGCACTGAAGCTTTCTTT.

The chain uses TRBV4-1 and TRBJ1-5; D is ambiguous. The V gene lost 5 bases and the J gene lost 4 bases, with 15 bases spanning the gap. Germline CDR1 MGHRA, CDR2 YSYEKL. The CDR3 runs to 15 residues. This chain's CDR3 is CASSDGRTSNQPQHF. The CDR3 DNA is TGCGCCAGCAGCGACGGACGGACTTCAAATCAGCCCCAGCATTTT.

This clone has more than one count but fewer than ten. The chain links TRBV24-1 to TRBJ2-3; a weak D match, TRBD2 (5 bases). V lost 1 base and J lost 2, with 12 bases in between. Germline lookup yields CDR1 KGHDR and CDR2 SFDVKD. The CDR3 sequence is 16 residues long. Here the CDR3 DNA reads TGTGCCACCAGTGATTTCGGGGTTACGCCCACAGATACGCAGTATTTT. Its protein is CATSDFGVTPTDTQYF.

The gene calls are TRBV24-1 and TRBJ1-2; 9 nucleotides line up with TRBD1. Germline CDR1 is KGHDR and CDR2 is SFDVKD. The CDR3 totals 15 residues. The trim removed 3 bases at V and 4 bases at J, leaving 5 bases unmatched. CDR3 residues: CATSDHRGRLYGYTF. CDR3 bases: TGTGCCACCAGTGATCACAGGGGGCGCCTCTATGGCTACACCTTC.

J is TRBJ1-2 and V is TRBV6-5; 7 bases map to TRBD1. The ends lost 4 bases at V and 8 bases at J; junction bases unmatched: 10. CDR1 is MNHEY and CDR2 is SVGAGI in the germline V gene. The CDR3 has 14 amino acids. The CDR3 sequence is CASSWDSLRDGYTF. The CDR3, as DNA: TGTGCCAGCAGTTGGGACAGCCTGAGGGACGGCTACACCTTC.

The gene calls are TRBV5-8 and TRBJ1-5, with TRBD1 matching 7 bases. V trimming: 4 bases; J trimming: 3 bases; junction bases outside the gene matches: 7. The CDR3 contains 15 residues. Germline V CDR1 and CDR2: SGHTS, YDEGEE. The CDR3 is CASSLGQVLNQPQHF. For the CDR3, the DNA is TGTGCCAGCAGCCTTGGACAGGTCCTCAATCAGCCCCAGCATTTT.